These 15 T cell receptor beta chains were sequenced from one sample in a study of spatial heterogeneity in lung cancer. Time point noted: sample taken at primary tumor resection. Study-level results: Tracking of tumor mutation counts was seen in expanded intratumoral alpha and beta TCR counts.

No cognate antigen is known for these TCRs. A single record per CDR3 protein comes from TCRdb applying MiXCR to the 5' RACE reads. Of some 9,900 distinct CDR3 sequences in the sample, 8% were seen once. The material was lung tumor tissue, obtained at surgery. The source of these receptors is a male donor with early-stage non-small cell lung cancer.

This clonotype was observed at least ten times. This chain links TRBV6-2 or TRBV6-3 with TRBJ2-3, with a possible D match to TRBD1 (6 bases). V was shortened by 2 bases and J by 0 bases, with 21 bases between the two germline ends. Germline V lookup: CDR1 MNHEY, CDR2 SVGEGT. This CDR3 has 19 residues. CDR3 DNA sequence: TGTGCCAGCAGTTACAAGATTGGACAGAACAAGCCAAGCACAGATACGCAGTATTTT. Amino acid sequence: CASSYKIGQNKPSTDTQYF.

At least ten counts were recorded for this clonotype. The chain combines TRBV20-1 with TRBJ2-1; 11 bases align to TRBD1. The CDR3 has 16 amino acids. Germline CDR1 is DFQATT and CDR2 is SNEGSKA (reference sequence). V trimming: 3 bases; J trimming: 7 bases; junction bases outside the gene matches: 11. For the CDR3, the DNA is TGCAGTGCTAGGCCCATGGGACAGGGGGTCGGGAATGAGCAGTTCTTC. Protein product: CSARPMGQGVGNEQFF.

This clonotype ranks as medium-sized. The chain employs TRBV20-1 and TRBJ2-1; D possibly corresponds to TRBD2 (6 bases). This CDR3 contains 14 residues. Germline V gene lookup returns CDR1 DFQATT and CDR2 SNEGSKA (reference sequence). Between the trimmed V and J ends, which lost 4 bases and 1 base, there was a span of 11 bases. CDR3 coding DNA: TGCAGTGCTACTAGCGTCAGGTCCTACAATGAGCAGTTCTTC. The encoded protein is CSATSVRSYNEQFF.

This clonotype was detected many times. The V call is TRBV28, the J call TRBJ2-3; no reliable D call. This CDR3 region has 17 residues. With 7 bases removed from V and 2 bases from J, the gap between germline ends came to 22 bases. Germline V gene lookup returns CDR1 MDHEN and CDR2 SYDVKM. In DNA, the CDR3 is TGTGCCAGCAAACCCCCCGGTGGCTGGCCCTACACAGATACGCAGTATTTT. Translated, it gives CASKPPGGWPYTDTQYF.

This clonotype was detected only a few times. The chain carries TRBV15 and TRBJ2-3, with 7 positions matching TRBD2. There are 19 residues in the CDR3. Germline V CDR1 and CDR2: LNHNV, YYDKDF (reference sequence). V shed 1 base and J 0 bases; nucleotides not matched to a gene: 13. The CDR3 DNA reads TGTGCCACCAGCAGAGCGGGAGGTCGTACTTCAACTAGCACAGATACGCAGTATTTT. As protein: CATSRAGGRTSTSTDTQYF.

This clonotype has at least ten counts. The CDR3 sequence: CASSLVPETQYF. The CDR3 bases are TGTGCCAGCAGCTTAGTTCCGGAGACCCAGTACTTC. The gene calls are TRBV7-9 and TRBJ2-5; D not certain. Per the germline V gene, CDR1 is SEHNR and CDR2 is FQNEAQ (reference sequence). This CDR3 region has 12 residues. Trimming cost V 1 base and J 5 bases, with 5 bases left between them.

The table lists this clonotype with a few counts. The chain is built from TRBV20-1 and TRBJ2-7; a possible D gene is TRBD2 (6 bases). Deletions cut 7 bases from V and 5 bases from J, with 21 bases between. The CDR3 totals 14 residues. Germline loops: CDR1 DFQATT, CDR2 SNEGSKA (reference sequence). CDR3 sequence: CSVSPGVSSHEQYF. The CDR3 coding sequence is TGCAGTGTTTCCCCGGGAGTCTCGAGCCACGAGCAGTACTTC.

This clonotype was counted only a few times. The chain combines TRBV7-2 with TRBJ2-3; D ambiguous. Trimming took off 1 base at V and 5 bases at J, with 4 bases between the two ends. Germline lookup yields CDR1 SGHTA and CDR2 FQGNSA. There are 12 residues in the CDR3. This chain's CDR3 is CASSLGLDTQYF. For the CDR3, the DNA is TGTGCCAGCAGCTTAGGGTTAGATACGCAGTATTTT. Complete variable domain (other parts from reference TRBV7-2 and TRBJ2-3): GAGVSQSPSNKVTEKGKDVELRCDPISGHTALYWYRQSLGQGLEFLIYFQGNSAPDKSGLPSDRFSAERTGGSVSTLTIQRTQQEDSAVYLCASSLGLDTQYFGPGTRLTVL.

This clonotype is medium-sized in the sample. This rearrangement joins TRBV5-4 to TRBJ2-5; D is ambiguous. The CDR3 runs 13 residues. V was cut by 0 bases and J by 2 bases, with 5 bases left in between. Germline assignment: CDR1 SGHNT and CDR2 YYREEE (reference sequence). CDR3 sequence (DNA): TGTGCCAGCAGCTTGGCTCTACAAGAGACCCAGTACTTC. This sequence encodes CASSLALQETQYF. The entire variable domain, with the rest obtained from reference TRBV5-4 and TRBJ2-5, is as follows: ETGVTQSPTHLIKTRGQQVTLRCSSQSGHNTVSWYQQALGQGPQFIFQYYREEENGRGNFPPRFSGLQFPNYSSELNVNALELDDSALYLCASSLALQETQYFGPGTRLLVL.

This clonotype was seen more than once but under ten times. This CDR3 is CASSEGLLGNQPQHF. CDR3 bases: TGTGCCAGCAGTGAAGGGCTCTTAGGCAATCAGCCCCAGCATTTT. This sequence joins TRBV6-1 and TRBJ1-5; no clear D gene. The CDR3 has 15 residues. V was pared by 1 base and J by 2 bases, with 9 bases between. Germline-derived CDR1 and CDR2 are MNHNS and SASEGT.

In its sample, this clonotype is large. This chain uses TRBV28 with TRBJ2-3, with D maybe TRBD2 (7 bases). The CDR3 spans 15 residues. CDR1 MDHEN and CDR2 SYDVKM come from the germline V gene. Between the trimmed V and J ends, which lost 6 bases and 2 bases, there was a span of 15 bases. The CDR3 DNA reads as TGTGCCAGCAGGAGGTCGGGGGGCCTCACAGATACGCAGTATTTT. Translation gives CASRRSGGLTDTQYF. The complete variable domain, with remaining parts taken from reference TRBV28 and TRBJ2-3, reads DVKVTQSSRYLVKRTGEKVFLECVQDMDHENMFWYRQDPGLGLRLIYFSYDVKMKEKGDIPEGYSVSREKKERFSLILESASTNQTSMYLCASRRSGGLTDTQYFGPGTRLTVL.

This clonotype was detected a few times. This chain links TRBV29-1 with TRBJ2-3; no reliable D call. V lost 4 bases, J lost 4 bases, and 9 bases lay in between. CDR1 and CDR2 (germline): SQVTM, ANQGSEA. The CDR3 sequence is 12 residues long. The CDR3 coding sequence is TGCAGCGTTGTAGGTTTTGCAGATACGCAGTATTTT. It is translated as CSVVGFADTQYF.

The CDR3 spells CASSPGLVYNEQFF. CDR3 nucleotide sequence: TGCGCCAGCAGCCCCGGACTAGTATATAATGAGCAGTTCTTC. This chain connects TRBV5-1 to TRBJ2-1; the match to TRBD2 covers 7 bases. The germline gives CDR1 SGHRS, CDR2 YFSETQ. This CDR3 comprises 14 residues. The V segment lost 4 bases and the J segment 7 bases; nucleotides outside the gene matches: 8.

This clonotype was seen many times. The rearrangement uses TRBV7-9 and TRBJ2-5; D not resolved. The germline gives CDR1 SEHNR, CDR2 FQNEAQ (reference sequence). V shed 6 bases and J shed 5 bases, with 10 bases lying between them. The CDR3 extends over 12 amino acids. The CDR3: CASSSSGETQYF. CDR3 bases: TGTGCCAGCAGTTCGAGTGGGGAGACCCAGTACTTC.

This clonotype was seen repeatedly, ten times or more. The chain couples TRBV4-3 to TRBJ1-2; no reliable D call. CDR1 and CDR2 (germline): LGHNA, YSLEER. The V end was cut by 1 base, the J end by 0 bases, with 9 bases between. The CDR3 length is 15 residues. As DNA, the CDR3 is TGCGCCAGCAGCCAAGGAGGCGGATCTAACTATGGCTACACCTTC. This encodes CASSQGGGSNYGYTF.